The 21 T cell receptor beta chains below come from one sample, sequenced in a study of blood T cells in healthy people across ages. Through a sample-barcoded 5' primer and a J-beta primer mix, a second PCR was run for roughly 6 to 11 cycles. TCRdb re-called the 5' RACE reads through MiXCR, storing one row per CDR3 protein. The sample lists roughly 1.9 million distinct CDR3 sequences; roughly 43% were seen once. Sequenced input: blood. These receptors were taken from a human donor in good health.

This clonotype was recorded a few times. This sequence joins TRBV18 and TRBJ2-1; D may be TRBD1 (6 bases). Looked up from germline, CDR1 is KGHSH and CDR2 is LQKENI. V lost 1 base to trimming and J lost 4 bases, with 11 bases between them. The CDR3 runs 15 residues. The CDR3 DNA reads TGTGCCAGCTCACCACAGGGGGACCAGTACAATGAGCAGTTCTTC. Translating gives CASSPQGDQYNEQFF.

In DNA, the CDR3 is TGTGCCAGCAGCCCCTACATGGGGGGAGGTGGCTACACCTTC. It encodes CASSPYMGGGGYTF. The chain combines TRBV5-8 with TRBJ1-2, with D possibly TRBD1 on 5 matching bases. Trimming cost V 4 bases and J 7 bases, with 17 bases left between them. The CDR3 has 14 residues. Germline values: CDR1 SGHTS, CDR2 YDEGEE.

V usage is TRBV27 and J usage is TRBJ2-7; perhaps TRBD1 as D (6 bases). Trimming shortened V by 4 bases and J by 5 bases, and 15 bases separated the two germline ends. Germline loops: CDR1 MNHEY, CDR2 SMNVEV (reference sequence). The CDR3 is made up of 14 amino acids. CDR3 loop: CASSSLTGLNEQYF. As DNA, the CDR3 is TGTGCCAGCAGTTCGCTGACAGGCCTGAACGAGCAGTACTTC.

This clonotype has a handful of counts. The chain links TRBV5-1 to TRBJ2-3, with a tentative D call TRBD2 (5 bases). Per the germline V gene, CDR1 is SGHRS and CDR2 is YFSETQ. The ends were cut back, 4 bases at V and 5 bases at J, with 17 bases in the middle. This CDR3 has 15 residues. CDR3 sequence: CASSAAQGSGDTQYF. CDR3 DNA: TGCGCCAGCAGCGCTGCCCAAGGGAGCGGAGATACGCAGTATTTT.

This chain links TRBV12-3 or TRBV12-4 with TRBJ1-2; TRBD1 matches 9 bases. V trimming: 3 bases; J trimming: 4 bases; junction bases outside the gene matches: 12. The CDR3 consists of 17 residues. The CDR3 spells CASSFLSGTGHLYGYTF. CDR3 nucleotides: TGTGCCAGCAGTTTCCTTAGCGGGACAGGGCACCTCTATGGCTACACCTTC.

This clonotype was counted a few times. This sequence joins TRBV10-3 and TRBJ2-5; no firm D call. The V and J ends lost 0 bases and 4 bases respectively, with 6 bases between them. This CDR3 contains 13 residues. Germline assignment: CDR1 ENHRY and CDR2 SYGVKD. This CDR3 is CAISESARETQYF. CDR3 nucleotides: TGTGCCATCAGTGAGTCGGCCAGAGAGACCCAGTACTTC.

This clonotype was seen a few times. The genes are TRBV4-1 and TRBJ2-7, with D possibly matching TRBD1 (6 bases). V was pared by 3 bases and J by 3 bases, with 12 bases between. The CDR3 contains 14 residues. Germline CDR1 and CDR2: MGHRA and YSYEKL. Here the CDR3 DNA reads TGCGCCAGCAGCCAGGAGTACAGGGACTACGAGCAGTACTTC. Its translation: CASSQEYRDYEQYF.

This clonotype was observed a few times. The chain recombines TRBV3-1 with TRBJ2-1; 8 nucleotides align to TRBD2. CDR3 length equals 15 residues. Trimming at V came to 4 bases and at J to 4 bases, leaving 6 bases not matched to a gene. Germline V gives CDR1 LGHDT, CDR2 YNNKEL (reference sequence). CDR3 sequence: CASSLTGGLYNEQFF. The CDR3 coding sequence is TGTGCCAGCAGCCTAACGGGGGGGCTATACAATGAGCAGTTCTTC.

This clonotype was observed a handful of times. This sequence joins TRBV20-1 and TRBJ2-5, with 8 bases matching TRBD2. Per the germline V gene, CDR1 is DFQATT and CDR2 is SNEGSKA (reference sequence). The trim removed 0 bases at V and 5 bases at J, leaving 8 bases unmatched. The CDR3 extends over 15 amino acids. CDR3 coding DNA: TGCAGTGCTAGAGATAGAACGGGGGGGCCGGAGACCCAGTACTTC. Amino acids: CSARDRTGGPETQYF.

The sample holds a few counts of this clonotype. The chain links TRBV7-2 to TRBJ2-1; no clear D. CDR1 and CDR2 (germline): SGHTA, FQGNSA. The CDR3 spans 13 residues. The V gene lost 3 bases and the J gene lost 7 bases, with 10 bases spanning the gap. CDR3 protein: CASSFYLRNEQFF. The CDR3 DNA follows: TGTGCCAGCAGCTTCTATCTTAGGAATGAGCAGTTCTTC.

CDR3 sequence reads: CASSERQGGGYTF. For the CDR3, the DNA is TGTGCCAGCAGTGAAAGGCAGGGCGGCGGCTACACCTTC. This rearrangement joins TRBV2 to TRBJ1-2; D may be TRBD1 (5 bases). V dropped 2 bases and J dropped 8 bases, with 12 bases sitting between them. The length of the CDR3 is 13 residues. The germline V gene has CDR1 SNHLY and CDR2 FYNNEI.

The rearrangement links TRBV15 to TRBJ2-1; possible D gene TRBD1, 6 bases. Germline assignment: CDR1 LNHNV and CDR2 YYDKDF (reference sequence). Trimming removed 2 bases from V and 10 bases from J, with 12 bases in between. There are 13 residues in the CDR3. The CDR3 region has the DNA TGTGCCACCAGCAGACTACAGGGTGAGGAGCAGTTCTTC. Protein product: CATSRLQGEEQFF.

The V and J genes are TRBV29-1 and TRBJ1-1; D ambiguous. This CDR3 contains 14 residues. Germline V gene lookup returns CDR1 SQVTM and CDR2 ANQGSEA. The V end lost 4 bases, the J end lost 0 bases, and 12 bases lay between the germline ends. Here the CDR3 DNA reads TGCAGCGTTGCTACGCTACAGTTGAACACTGAAGCTTTCTTT. Translating gives CSVATLQLNTEAFF.

The gene calls are TRBV6-5 and TRBJ2-7; TRBD2 agrees at 8 bases. This CDR3 spans 13 amino acids. Germline V CDR1 and CDR2: MNHEY, SVGAGI. Trimming took 6 bases from V and 5 from J; bases not matched to a gene: 6. CDR3 coding DNA: TGTGCCAGCAGGCGGGGGGCGTCCCACGAGCAGTACTTC. Protein sequence: CASRRGASHEQYF.

The chain links TRBV28 to TRBJ2-3; the D gene is possibly TRBD2 (6 bases). The CDR3 runs 17 residues. The V and J ends lost 5 bases and 6 bases respectively, with 24 bases between them. CDR1 is MDHEN and CDR2 is SYDVKM in the germline V gene. CDR3 sequence: CASSPATGSLRTDTQYF. CDR3 coding DNA: TGTGCCAGCAGTCCCGCGACCGGGAGTCTGAGAACGGATACGCAGTATTTT.

This clonotype was recorded a few times. The CDR3 region is CASSLASVGEQFF. The CDR3 DNA reads as TGCGCCAGCAGCTTGGCTAGCGTGGGTGAGCAGTTCTTC. The gene calls are TRBV5-1 and TRBJ2-1; a possible D gene is TRBD2 (6 bases). Germline CDR1 and CDR2: SGHRS and YFSETQ. V lost 0 bases and J lost 9, with 10 bases in between. The CDR3 runs to 13 residues.

The chain recombines TRBV7-2 with TRBJ2-2; D is ambiguous. Between the trimmed V and J ends, which lost 8 bases and 8 bases, there was a span of 9 bases. The CDR3 totals 11 residues. Germline CDR1 SGHTA, CDR2 FQGNSA. The CDR3 reads CASPGPGELFF. The CDR3 nucleotides are TGTGCCAGCCCCGGGCCGGGGGAGCTGTTTTTT.

This clonotype was seen more than once but under ten times. This sequence joins TRBV4-3 and TRBJ2-5, with 10 nucleotides matching TRBD1. Germline V gives CDR1 LGHNA, CDR2 YSLEER. The CDR3 length is 15 residues. V was pared by 0 bases and J by 6 bases, with 4 bases of the junction left unmatched. CDR3 in DNA: TGCGCCAGCAGCCAAGATCGACAGGGGGCGAAGACCCAGTACTTC. Translated, it gives CASSQDRQGAKTQYF.

The chain has TRBV7-2 and TRBJ2-1; no clear D gene. Looked up from germline, CDR1 is SGHTA and CDR2 is FQGNSA. Trimming pared 6 bases from V and 7 bases from J, leaving 16 bases between. This CDR3 is built from 14 residues. CDR3 residues: CASSLDGVGNEQFF. The CDR3, as DNA: TGTGCCAGCAGTCTGGACGGTGTGGGAAATGAGCAGTTCTTC.

This clonotype was counted only a few times. This rearrangement joins TRBV7-9 to TRBJ2-7; 8 positions agree with TRBD1. J lost 5 bases, V lost 4 bases, and 7 bases had no gene match. From germline, CDR1 is SEHNR and CDR2 FQNEAQ (reference sequence). The CDR3 spans 14 residues. CDR3 nucleotides: TGTGCCAGCAGCTCACCGACAGGGGTGGACGAGCAGTACTTC. As protein: CASSSPTGVDEQYF.

The chain couples TRBV7-8 to TRBJ2-7, with D possibly being TRBD1 (5 bases). Trimming removed 1 base at V and 4 bases at J, with 11 bases between. The germline gives CDR1 SGHVS, CDR2 FQNEAQ. The CDR3 is 14 amino acids. CDR3 bases: TGTGCCAGCAGCTTAGTCGACAGCCTTTACGAGCAGTACTTC. Its protein is CASSLVDSLYEQYF.